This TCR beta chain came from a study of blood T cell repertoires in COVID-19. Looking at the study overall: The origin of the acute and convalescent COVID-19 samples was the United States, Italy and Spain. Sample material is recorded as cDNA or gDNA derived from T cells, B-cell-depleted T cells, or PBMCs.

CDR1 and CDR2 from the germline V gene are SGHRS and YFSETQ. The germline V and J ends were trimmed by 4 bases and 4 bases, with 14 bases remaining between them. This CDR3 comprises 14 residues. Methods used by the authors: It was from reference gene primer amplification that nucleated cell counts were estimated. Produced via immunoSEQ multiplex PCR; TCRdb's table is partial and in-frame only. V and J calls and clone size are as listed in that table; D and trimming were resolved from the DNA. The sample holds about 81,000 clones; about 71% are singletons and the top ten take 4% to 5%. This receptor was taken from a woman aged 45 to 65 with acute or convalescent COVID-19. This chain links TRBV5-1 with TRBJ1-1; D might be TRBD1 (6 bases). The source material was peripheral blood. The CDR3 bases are TGCGCCAGCAGCCTACAGGGCTCGGGCACTGAAGCTTTCTTT. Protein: CASSLQGSGTEAFF.